This is a list of T cell receptor beta chains from one sample in a study of blood T cell repertoires in COVID-19. TCRdb keeps only in-frame clones here, not all; method: immunoSEQ multiplex PCR. This sample has over 200,000 clones, with 84% found just once. Input material: PBMCs or T cells enriched from blood (not recorded which). The receptors were gathered from a woman between 35 and 50 years old who had recovered from COVID-19. Each CDR3 is given with its conserved first and last residue. The order of the fields is CDR3 protein, J gene, V gene, CDR3 length.

cdr3_aa: CASSYSGASGRGEQYF
j_call: TRBJ2-7
v_call: TRBV6-5
cdr3_length: 16

cdr3_aa: CASSLARGSQYEQYF
j_call: TRBJ2-7
v_call: TRBV5-1
cdr3_length: 15

cdr3_aa: CASSKVQGANTEAFF
j_call: TRBJ1-1
v_call: TRBV21-1
cdr3_length: 15

cdr3_aa: CASSLARDIDYGYTF
j_call: TRBJ1-2
v_call: TRBV5-4
cdr3_length: 15

cdr3_aa: CASSRGTDEKLFF
j_call: TRBJ1-4
v_call: TRBV5-5
cdr3_length: 13

cdr3_aa: CSASTPGVYGYTF
j_call: TRBJ1-2
v_call: TRBV20-1
cdr3_length: 13

cdr3_aa: CASSPRAGTGNTGELFF
j_call: TRBJ2-2
v_call: TRBV18
cdr3_length: 17

cdr3_aa: CASSFPRTSGGEQFF
j_call: TRBJ2-1
v_call: TRBV7-9
cdr3_length: 15

cdr3_aa: CASSLNFRGNEQFF
j_call: TRBJ2-1
v_call: TRBV11-2
cdr3_length: 14

cdr3_aa: CASSEVNPGLAGVETDTQYF
j_call: TRBJ2-3
v_call: TRBV6-1
cdr3_length: 20

cdr3_aa: CASSSETDRYSNQPQHF
j_call: TRBJ1-5
v_call: TRBV7-2
cdr3_length: 17

cdr3_aa: CASSSISVRAFDNSPLHF
j_call: TRBJ1-6
v_call: TRBV11-2
cdr3_length: 18

cdr3_aa: CASSESVRNQPQHF
j_call: TRBJ1-5
v_call: TRBV2
cdr3_length: 14

cdr3_aa: CASSTGQGYGYTF
j_call: TRBJ1-2
v_call: TRBV7-3
cdr3_length: 13

cdr3_aa: CASRSEGHRGADTQYF
j_call: TRBJ2-3
v_call: TRBV7-9
cdr3_length: 16

cdr3_aa: CASSLRAGVEAFF
j_call: TRBJ1-1
v_call: TRBV3-1/TRBV3-2
cdr3_length: 13

cdr3_aa: CASSPTGSSYEQYF
j_call: TRBJ2-7
v_call: TRBV14
cdr3_length: 14

cdr3_aa: CATGGTGDNQPQHF
j_call: TRBJ1-5
v_call: TRBV6-5
cdr3_length: 14

cdr3_aa: CSVPGQDLFYGYTF
j_call: TRBJ1-2
v_call: TRBV29-1
cdr3_length: 14

cdr3_aa: CASSRAQGADTQYF
j_call: TRBJ2-3
v_call: TRBV5-1
cdr3_length: 14

cdr3_aa: CAISGLRAGAEGEQFF
j_call: TRBJ2-1
v_call: TRBV10-3
cdr3_length: 16

cdr3_aa: CASSPAAGSNEKLFF
j_call: TRBJ1-4
v_call: TRBV7-6
cdr3_length: 15

cdr3_aa: CASSEDTRENNEQFF
j_call: TRBJ2-1
v_call: TRBV5-1
cdr3_length: 15

cdr3_aa: CAIRKGWSGTGRNTEAFF
j_call: TRBJ1-1
v_call: TRBV10-3
cdr3_length: 18

cdr3_aa: CASSSTGGADGELFF
j_call: TRBJ2-2
v_call: TRBV5-1
cdr3_length: 15

cdr3_aa: CASSLDLNLEAQFF
j_call: TRBJ2-1
v_call: TRBV11-2
cdr3_length: 14

cdr3_aa: CASRNSGVDYGYTF
j_call: TRBJ1-2
v_call: TRBV6-5
cdr3_length: 14

cdr3_aa: CASREEQETQYF
j_call: TRBJ2-5
v_call: TRBV2
cdr3_length: 12

cdr3_aa: CASRETGGGEGYTF
j_call: TRBJ1-2
v_call: TRBV28
cdr3_length: 14

cdr3_aa: CASSQEQGAQDEQYF
j_call: TRBJ2-7
v_call: TRBV4-1
cdr3_length: 15

cdr3_aa: CASRRDRVQTEAFF
j_call: TRBJ1-1
v_call: TRBV28
cdr3_length: 14

cdr3_aa: CASSLVLRGEKLFF
j_call: TRBJ1-4
v_call: TRBV5-5
cdr3_length: 14

cdr3_aa: CASSFGLGTGEKLFF
j_call: TRBJ1-4
v_call: TRBV5-1
cdr3_length: 15

cdr3_aa: CASAGDKAAVNYGYTF
j_call: TRBJ1-2
v_call: TRBV19
cdr3_length: 16

cdr3_aa: CASSLGGGLYGYTF
j_call: TRBJ1-2
v_call: TRBV5-1
cdr3_length: 14

cdr3_aa: CASSPDRGTDTQYF
j_call: TRBJ2-3
v_call: TRBV19
cdr3_length: 14

cdr3_aa: CASSPGLAVVSGANVLTF
j_call: TRBJ2-6
v_call: TRBV4-1
cdr3_length: 18

cdr3_aa: CASSGDSGELETQYF
j_call: TRBJ2-5
v_call: TRBV2
cdr3_length: 15

cdr3_aa: CAISVQGGGNTIYF
j_call: TRBJ1-3
v_call: TRBV10-3
cdr3_length: 14